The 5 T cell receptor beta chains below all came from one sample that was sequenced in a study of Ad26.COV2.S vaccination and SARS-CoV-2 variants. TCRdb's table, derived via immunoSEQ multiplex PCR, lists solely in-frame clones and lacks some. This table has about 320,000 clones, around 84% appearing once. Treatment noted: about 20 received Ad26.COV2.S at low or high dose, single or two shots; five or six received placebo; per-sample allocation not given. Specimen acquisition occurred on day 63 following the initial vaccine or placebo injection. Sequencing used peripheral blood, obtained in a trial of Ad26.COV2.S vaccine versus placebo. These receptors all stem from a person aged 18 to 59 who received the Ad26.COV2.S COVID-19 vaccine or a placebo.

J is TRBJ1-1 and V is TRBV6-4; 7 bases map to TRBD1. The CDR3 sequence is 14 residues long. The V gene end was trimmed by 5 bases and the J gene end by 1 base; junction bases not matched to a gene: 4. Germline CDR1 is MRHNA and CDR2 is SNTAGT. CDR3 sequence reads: CASSRDSRNTEAFF. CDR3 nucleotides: TGTGCCAGCAGTAGGGACAGCAGGAACACTGAAGCTTTCTTT.

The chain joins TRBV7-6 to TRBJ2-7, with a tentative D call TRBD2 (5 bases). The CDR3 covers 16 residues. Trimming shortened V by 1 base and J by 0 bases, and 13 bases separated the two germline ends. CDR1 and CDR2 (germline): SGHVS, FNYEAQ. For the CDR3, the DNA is TGTGCCAGCAGCTTAGAGTCCGCGGGCCGCTCCTACGAGCAGTACTTC. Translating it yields CASSLESAGRSYEQYF. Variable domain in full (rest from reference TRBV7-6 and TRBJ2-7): GAGVSQSPRYKVTKRGQDVALRCDPISGHVSLYWYRQALGQGPEFLTYFNYEAQQDKSGLPNDRFSAERPEGSISTLTIQRTEQRDSAMYRCASSLESAGRSYEQYFGPGTRLTVT.

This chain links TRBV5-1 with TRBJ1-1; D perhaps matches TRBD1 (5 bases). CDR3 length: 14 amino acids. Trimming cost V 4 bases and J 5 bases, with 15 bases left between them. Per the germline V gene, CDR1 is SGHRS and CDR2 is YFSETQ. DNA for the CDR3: TGCGCCAGCAGCACCGGGGCTAGGGGTACTGAAGCTTTCTTT. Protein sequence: CASSTGARGTEAFF.

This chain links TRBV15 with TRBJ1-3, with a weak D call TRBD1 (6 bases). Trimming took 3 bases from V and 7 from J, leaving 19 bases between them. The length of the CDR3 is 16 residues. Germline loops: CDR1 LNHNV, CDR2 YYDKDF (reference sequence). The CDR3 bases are TGTGCCACCAGCAGCCTTCCACAGGGTTCCCCGAACACCATATATTTT. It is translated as CATSSLPQGSPNTIYF.

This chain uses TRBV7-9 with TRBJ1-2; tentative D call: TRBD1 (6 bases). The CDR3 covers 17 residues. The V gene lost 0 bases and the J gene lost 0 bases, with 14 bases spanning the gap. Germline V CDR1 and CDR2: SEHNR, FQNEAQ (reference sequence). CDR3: CASSLAGRGFSNYGYTF. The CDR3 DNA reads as TGTGCCAGCAGCTTAGCTGGCAGGGGATTTTCTAACTATGGCTACACCTTC.